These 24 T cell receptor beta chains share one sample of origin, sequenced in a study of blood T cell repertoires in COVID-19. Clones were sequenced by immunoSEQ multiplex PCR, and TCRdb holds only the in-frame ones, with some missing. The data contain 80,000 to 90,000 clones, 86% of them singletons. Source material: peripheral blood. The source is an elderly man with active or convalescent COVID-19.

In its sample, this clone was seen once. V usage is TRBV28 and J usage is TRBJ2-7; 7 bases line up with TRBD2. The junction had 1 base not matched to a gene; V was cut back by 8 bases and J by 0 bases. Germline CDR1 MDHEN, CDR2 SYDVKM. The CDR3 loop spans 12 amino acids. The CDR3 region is CASGTISYEQYF. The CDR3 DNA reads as TGTGCCAGCGGGACTATCTCCTACGAGCAGTACTTC.

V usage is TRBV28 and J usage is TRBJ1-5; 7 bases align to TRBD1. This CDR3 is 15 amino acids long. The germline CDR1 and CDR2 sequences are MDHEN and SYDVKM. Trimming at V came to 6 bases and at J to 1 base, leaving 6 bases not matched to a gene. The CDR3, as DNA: TGTGCCAGCAGAGGGGGCACGCTGAGCAATCAGCCCCAGCATTTT. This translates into CASRGGTLSNQPQHF.

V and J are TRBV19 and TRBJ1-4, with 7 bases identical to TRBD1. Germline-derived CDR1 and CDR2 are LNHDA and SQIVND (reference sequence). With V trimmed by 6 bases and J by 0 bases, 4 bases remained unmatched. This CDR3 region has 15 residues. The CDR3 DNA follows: TGTGCCAGTAGGGCCGGACAGGCAACTAATGAAAAACTGTTTTTT. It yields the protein CASRAGQATNEKLFF.

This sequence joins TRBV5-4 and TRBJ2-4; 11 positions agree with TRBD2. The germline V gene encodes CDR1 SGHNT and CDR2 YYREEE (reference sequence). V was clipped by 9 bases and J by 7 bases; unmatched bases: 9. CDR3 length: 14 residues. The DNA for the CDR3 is TGTGCCATGGGGGCCGGGACTAGCGGTAACATTCAGTACTTC. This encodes CAMGAGTSGNIQYF.

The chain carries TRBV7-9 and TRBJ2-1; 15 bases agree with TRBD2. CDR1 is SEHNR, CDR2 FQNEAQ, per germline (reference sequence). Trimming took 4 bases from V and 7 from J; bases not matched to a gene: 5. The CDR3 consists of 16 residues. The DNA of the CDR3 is TGTGCCAGCAGCTACCGGACTAGCGGGAGGGGGAATGAGCAGTTCTTC. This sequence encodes CASSYRTSGRGNEQFF. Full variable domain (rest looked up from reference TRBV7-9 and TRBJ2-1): DTGVSQNPRHKITKRGQNVTFRCDPISEHNRLYWYRQTLGQGPEFLTYFQNEAQLEKSRLLSDRFSAERPKGSFSTLEIQRTEQGDSAMYLCASSYRTSGRGNEQFFGPGTRLTVL.

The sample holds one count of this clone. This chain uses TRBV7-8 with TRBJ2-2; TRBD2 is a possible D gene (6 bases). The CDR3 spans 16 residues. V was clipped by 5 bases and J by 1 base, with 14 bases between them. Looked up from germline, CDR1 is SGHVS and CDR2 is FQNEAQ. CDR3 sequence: CASSPEGAGNTGELFF. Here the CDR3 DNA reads TGTGCCAGCAGCCCGGAGGGAGCAGGGAACACCGGGGAGCTGTTTTTT.

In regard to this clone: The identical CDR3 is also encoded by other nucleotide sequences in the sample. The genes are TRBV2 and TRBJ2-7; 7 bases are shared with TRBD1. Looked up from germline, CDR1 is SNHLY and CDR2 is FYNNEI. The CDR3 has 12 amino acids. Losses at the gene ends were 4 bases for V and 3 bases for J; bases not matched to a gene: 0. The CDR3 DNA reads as TGTGCCAGCAGTGGACAGGGCTACGAGCAGTACTTC. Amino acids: CASSGQGYEQYF.

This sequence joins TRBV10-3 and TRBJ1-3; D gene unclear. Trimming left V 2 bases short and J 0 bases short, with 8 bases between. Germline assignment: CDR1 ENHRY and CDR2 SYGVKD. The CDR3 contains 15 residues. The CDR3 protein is CAISEVRDSGNTIYF. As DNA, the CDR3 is TGTGCCATCAGTGAGGTGCGGGACTCTGGAAACACCATATATTTT.

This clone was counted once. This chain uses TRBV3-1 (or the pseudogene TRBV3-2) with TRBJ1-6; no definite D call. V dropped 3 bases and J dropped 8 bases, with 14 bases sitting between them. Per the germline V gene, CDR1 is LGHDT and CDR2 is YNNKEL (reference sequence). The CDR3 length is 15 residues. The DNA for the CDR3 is TGTGCCAGCAGCCAGCCCTTCGGGTCGGATTCACCCCTCCACTTT. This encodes CASSQPFGSDSPLHF.

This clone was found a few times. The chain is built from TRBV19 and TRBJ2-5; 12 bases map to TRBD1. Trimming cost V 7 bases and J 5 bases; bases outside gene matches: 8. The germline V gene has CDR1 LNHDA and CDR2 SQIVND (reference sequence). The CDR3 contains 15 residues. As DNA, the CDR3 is TGTGCCAGTATGAGAGGGACAGGGGGCCGTGAGACCCAGTACTTC. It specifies CASMRGTGGRETQYF.

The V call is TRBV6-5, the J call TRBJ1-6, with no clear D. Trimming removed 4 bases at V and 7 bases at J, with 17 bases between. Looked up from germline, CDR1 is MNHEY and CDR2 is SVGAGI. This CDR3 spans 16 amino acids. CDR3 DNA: TGTGCCAGCAGTTCAGACCCTGAGGGTACGAATTCACCCCTCCACTTT. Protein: CASSSDPEGTNSPLHF.

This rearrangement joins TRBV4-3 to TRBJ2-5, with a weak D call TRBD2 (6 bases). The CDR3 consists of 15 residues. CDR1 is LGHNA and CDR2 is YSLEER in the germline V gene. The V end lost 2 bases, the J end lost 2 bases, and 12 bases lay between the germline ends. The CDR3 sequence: CASSQTPGSQETQYF. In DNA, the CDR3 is TGCGCCAGCAGCCAAACCCCCGGGAGTCAAGAGACCCAGTACTTC.

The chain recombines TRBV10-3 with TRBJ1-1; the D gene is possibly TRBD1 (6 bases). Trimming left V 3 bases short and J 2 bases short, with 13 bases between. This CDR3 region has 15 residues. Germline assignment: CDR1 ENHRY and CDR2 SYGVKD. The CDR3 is CAISDGRGGNTEAFF. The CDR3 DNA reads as TGTGCCATCAGTGATGGCAGGGGTGGTAACACTGAAGCTTTCTTT.

This CDR3 is CASSYSGGRGYNEQFF. As DNA, the CDR3 is TGTGCCAGCAGTTACTCCGGCGGGAGGGGTTACAATGAGCAGTTCTTC. The chain has TRBV6-5 and TRBJ2-1; TRBD2 agrees at 9 bases. The CDR3 runs to 16 residues. Trimming removed 0 bases from V and 4 bases from J; junction bases left unmatched: 4. Germline V gene data show CDR1 as MNHEY and CDR2 as SVGAGI.

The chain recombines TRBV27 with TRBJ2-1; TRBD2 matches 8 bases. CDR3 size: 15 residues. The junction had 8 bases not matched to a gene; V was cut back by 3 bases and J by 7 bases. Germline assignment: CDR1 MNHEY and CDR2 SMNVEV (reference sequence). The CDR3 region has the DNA TGTGCCAGCAGTTTTGCCGGGACTAGTAGAAATGAGCAGTTCTTC. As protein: CASSFAGTSRNEQFF.

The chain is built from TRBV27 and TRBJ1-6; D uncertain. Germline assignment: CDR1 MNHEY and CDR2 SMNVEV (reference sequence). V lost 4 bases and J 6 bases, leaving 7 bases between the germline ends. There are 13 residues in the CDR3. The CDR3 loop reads CASSYWSNSPLHF. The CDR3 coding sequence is TGTGCCAGCAGTTATTGGAGTAATTCACCCCTCCACTTT.

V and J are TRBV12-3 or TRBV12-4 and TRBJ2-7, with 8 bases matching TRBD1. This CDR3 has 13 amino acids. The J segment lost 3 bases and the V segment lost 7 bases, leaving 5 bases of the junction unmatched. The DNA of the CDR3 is TGTGCCAGCACTACCGGACAGGGCTACGAGCAGTACTTC. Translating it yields CASTTGQGYEQYF.

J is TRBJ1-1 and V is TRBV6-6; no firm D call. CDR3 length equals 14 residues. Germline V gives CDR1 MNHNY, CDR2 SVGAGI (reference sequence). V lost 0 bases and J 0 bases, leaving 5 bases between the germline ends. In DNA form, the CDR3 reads TGTGCCAGCAGTTACTCTGAGATGAACACTGAAGCTTTCTTT. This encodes CASSYSEMNTEAFF.

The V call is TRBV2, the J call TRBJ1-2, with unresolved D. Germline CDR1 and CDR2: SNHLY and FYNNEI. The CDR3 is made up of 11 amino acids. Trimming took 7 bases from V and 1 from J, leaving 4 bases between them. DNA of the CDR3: TGTGCCAGCATACTTAACTATGGCTACACCTTC. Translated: CASILNYGYTF.

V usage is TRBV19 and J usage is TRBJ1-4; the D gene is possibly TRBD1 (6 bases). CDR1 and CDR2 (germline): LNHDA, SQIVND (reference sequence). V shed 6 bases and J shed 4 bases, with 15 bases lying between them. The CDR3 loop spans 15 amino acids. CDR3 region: CASRPQGPINEKLFF. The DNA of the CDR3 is TGTGCCAGTAGGCCACAGGGACCCATTAATGAAAAACTGTTTTTT.

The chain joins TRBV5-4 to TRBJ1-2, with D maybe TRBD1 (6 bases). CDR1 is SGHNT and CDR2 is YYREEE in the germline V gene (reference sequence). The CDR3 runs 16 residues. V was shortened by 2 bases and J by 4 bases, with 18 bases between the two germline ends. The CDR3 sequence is CASSFSLKDRPYGYTF. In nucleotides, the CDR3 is TGTGCCAGCAGCTTCTCTTTGAAGGACAGACCCTATGGCTACACCTTC.

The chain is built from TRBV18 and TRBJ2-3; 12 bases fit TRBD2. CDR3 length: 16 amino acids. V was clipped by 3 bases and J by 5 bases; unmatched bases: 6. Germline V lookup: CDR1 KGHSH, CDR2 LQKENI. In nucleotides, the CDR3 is TGTGCCAGCTCACCCCCTAGCGGGAGGGCTGGAGATACGCAGTATTTT. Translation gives CASSPPSGRAGDTQYF.

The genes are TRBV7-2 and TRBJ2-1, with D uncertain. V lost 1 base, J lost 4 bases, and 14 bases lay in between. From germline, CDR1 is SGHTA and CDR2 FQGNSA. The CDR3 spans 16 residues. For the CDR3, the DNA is TGTGCCAGCAGCTTAGATAGGTCAGGAAGGTACAATGAGCAGTTCTTC. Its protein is CASSLDRSGRYNEQFF.

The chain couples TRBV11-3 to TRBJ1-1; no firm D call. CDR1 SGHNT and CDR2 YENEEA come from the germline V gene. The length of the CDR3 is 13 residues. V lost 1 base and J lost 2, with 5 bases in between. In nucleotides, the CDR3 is TGTGCCAGCAGCTTAGTTCCAAACACTGAAGCTTTCTTT. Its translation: CASSLVPNTEAFF. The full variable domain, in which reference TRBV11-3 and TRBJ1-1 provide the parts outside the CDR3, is EAGVVQSPRYKIIEKKQPVAFWCNPISGHNTLYWYLQNLGQGPELLIRYENEEAVDDSQLPKDRFSAERLKGVDSTLKIQPAELGDSAVYLCASSLVPNTEAFFGQGTRLTVV.